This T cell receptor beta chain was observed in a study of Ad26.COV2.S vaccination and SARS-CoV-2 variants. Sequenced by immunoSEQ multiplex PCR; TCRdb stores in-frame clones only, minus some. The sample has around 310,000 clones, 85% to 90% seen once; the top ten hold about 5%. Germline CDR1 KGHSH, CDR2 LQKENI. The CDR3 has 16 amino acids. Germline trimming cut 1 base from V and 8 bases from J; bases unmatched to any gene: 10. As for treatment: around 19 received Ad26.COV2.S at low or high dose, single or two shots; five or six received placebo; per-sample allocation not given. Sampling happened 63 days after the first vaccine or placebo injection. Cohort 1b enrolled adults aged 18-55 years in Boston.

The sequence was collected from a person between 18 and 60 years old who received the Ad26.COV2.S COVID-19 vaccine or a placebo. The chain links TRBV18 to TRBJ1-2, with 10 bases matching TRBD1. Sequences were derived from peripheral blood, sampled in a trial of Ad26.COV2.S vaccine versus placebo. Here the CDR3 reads CASSPLEKGQGHGYTF. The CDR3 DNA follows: TGTGCCAGCTCACCACTAGAAAAGGGACAGGGGCACGGCTACACCTTC.